One sample yielded the 2 T cell receptor beta chains listed below, sequenced in a study of TIL therapy for anti-PD-1-resistant metastatic lung cancer. Time point denoted: pre-treatment sample, taken before nivolumab and TIL therapy. Most excised metastases sampled were pleural nodules or supraclavicular lymph nodes. The libraries were made with immunoSEQ v3. Using immunoSEQ multiplex PCR, the repertoire was profiled, and TCRdb retains in-frame clones only, with some absent. The sample contains some 12,000 clones, roughly 58% of which appear only once. Here the sequenced sample was tumor tissue, taken at baseline. The receptors here all came from a person between 25 and 79 years old with non-small cell lung cancer.

The chain is built from TRBV6-5 and TRBJ2-3; the D is unclear. Trimming stripped 2 bases from V and 3 bases from J, with 6 bases between. The CDR3 spans 13 residues. CDR1 and CDR2 from the germline V gene are MNHEY and SVGAGI. CDR3 region: CASSYPGTDTQYF. CDR3 sequence (DNA): TGTGCCAGCAGTTACCCCGGGACAGATACGCAGTATTTT.

The chain employs TRBV14 and TRBJ2-3; D is perhaps TRBD2 (5 bases). Per germline, CDR1 SGHDN and CDR2 FVKESK. Trimming left V 1 base short and J 4 bases short, with 9 bases between. The length of the CDR3 is 14 residues. The DNA for the CDR3 is TGTGCCAGCAGCCAAGTCTCGGAGGCAGATACGCAGTATTTT. Its protein product is CASSQVSEADTQYF.